The rows below give T cell receptor beta chains drawn from one sample of a study of T cell changes during pregnancy in multiple sclerosis. Only in-frame clones appear in the TCRdb table, and some are missing; sequencing was by immunoSEQ multiplex PCR. The data show more than 90,000 clones, roughly 92% seen once. The sample here was peripheral blood, taken after pregnancy. These receptors came from a female donor with multiple sclerosis, enrolled in a pregnancy study. Both conserved end residues are part of each CDR3. Fields, in order: D gene, J gene, V gene, CDR3 protein. A D gene is named only where the DNA matches it firmly.

TRBD1 | TRBJ1-4 | TRBV19 | CASSDRGANEKLFF
- | TRBJ1-5 | TRBV27 | CASSITGHTGQPQHF
- | TRBJ1-5 | TRBV7-2 | CASSYRGNQPQHF
- | TRBJ2-7 | TRBV10-1 | CASSESGSLGQYF
- | TRBJ1-2 | TRBV5-5 | CASSLAHPPGNGYTF
TRBD1 | TRBJ2-1 | TRBV6-5 | CASSYGTGLDEQFF
- | TRBJ2-1 | TRBV5-1 | CASSLGWPLLPGNEQFF
- | TRBJ2-7 | TRBV11-2 | CASSLGPRGEGYEQYF
TRBD1 | TRBJ1-2 | TRBV5-1 | CASSFNGQGAYGYTF
TRBD1 | TRBJ2-1 | TRBV6-4 | CASSENDRDPYNEQFF
- | TRBJ2-7 | TRBV18 | CASSPSYTEGYEQYF
- | TRBJ1-5 | TRBV2 | CASSDITYQPQHF
- | TRBJ1-1 | TRBV20-1 | CRSGEGTEAFF
TRBD2 | TRBJ2-1 | TRBV18 | CASSRLEWEGPLGGEQFF
TRBD1 | TRBJ2-7 | TRBV5-4 | CASSLIDRGPYEQYF
TRBD2 | TRBJ2-3 | TRBV13 | CASSSRTSGRPPDTQYF
TRBD1 | TRBJ2-3 | TRBV9 | CASSVGGQVFIDTQYF
TRBD1 | TRBJ2-5 | TRBV27 | CASSPGTGGETQYF
TRBD2 | TRBJ2-5 | TRBV30 | CAWRVGTSSSETQYF
TRBD1 | TRBJ1-2 | TRBV5-6 | CASSGTGTGGRPNYGYTF
TRBD1 | TRBJ1-4 | TRBV5-1 | CASSSQGTTNEKLFF
- | TRBJ2-7 | TRBV5-1 | CASSFQGPYEQYF
- | TRBJ1-3 | TRBV9 | CASSASRGEGNTIYF
TRBD2 | TRBJ2-3 | TRBV29-1 | CSVELAGGPSDTQYF
- | TRBJ1-2 | TRBV18 | CASSPPDRWAAGYTF
- | TRBJ2-2 | TRBV2 | CASRTGTPAPTNTGELFF
- | TRBJ1-5 | TRBV29-1 | CSVEFTGPGGNQPQHF
TRBD1 | TRBJ1-1 | TRBV6-5 | CASSYSQGAVTEAFF
TRBD2 | TRBJ2-3 | TRBV4-3 | CASSQDESRLAGGDTQYF
TRBD1 | TRBJ2-2 | TRBV10-3 | CAISGTGDLTGELFF
TRBD2 | TRBJ2-1 | TRBV9 | CASSVLAGEVNEQFF
TRBD1 | TRBJ1-5 | TRBV7-2 | CASSPGGNQPQHF
- | TRBJ2-5 | TRBV19 | CASSMSSSKSETQYF